The T cell receptor beta chain described here comes from a study of blood T cell repertoires in COVID-19. As for the study in general: Spain, Italy and the United States supplied samples that represented acute and convalescent COVID-19.

Germline-derived CDR1 and CDR2 are SGDLS and YYNGEE. With 3 bases clipped from V and 4 bases from J, the junction kept 2 bases outside the gene matches. The CDR3 sequence is 13 residues long. The count of this clone is one. TCRdb's table, derived via immunoSEQ multiplex PCR, lists solely in-frame clones and lacks some. The sample holds under 300,000 clones; roughly 89% are singletons and the top ten take approximately 2%. This receptor was identified in a woman aged 55-70 years who had recovered from COVID-19. The chain combines TRBV9 with TRBJ2-5; 8 bases map to TRBD2. The sequencing sample was made of PBMCs or T cells enriched from blood (not recorded which). This CDR3 is CASSARGGETQYF. The CDR3 bases are TGTGCCAGCAGCGCCCGGGGGGGAGAGACCCAGTACTTC.